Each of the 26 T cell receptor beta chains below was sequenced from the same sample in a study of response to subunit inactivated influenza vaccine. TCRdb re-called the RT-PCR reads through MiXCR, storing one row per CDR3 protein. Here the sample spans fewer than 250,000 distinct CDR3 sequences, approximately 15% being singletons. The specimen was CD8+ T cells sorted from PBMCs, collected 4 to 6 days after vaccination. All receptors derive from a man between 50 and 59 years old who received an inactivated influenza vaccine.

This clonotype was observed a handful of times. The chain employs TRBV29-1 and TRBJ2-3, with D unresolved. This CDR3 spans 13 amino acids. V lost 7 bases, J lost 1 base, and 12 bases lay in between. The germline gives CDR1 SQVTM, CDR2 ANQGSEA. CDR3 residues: CSDITWGTDTQYF. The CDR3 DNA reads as TGCAGCGACATCACCTGGGGCACAGATACGCAGTATTTT.

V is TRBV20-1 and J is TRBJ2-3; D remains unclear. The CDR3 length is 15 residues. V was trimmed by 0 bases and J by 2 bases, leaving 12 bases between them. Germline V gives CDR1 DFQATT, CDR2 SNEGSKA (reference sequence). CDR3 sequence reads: CSARDGQTPTDTQYF. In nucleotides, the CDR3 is TGCAGTGCTAGAGATGGTCAGACACCCACAGATACGCAGTATTTT.

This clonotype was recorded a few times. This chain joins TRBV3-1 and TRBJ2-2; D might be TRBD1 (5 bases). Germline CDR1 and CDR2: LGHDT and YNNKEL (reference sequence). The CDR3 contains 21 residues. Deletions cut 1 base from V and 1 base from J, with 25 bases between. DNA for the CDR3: TGTGCCAGCAGCCAAGGAGACCCAGGGAATTGGGCATCCGGGAACACCGGGGAGCTGTTTTTT. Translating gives CASSQGDPGNWASGNTGELFF.

As DNA, the CDR3 is TGTGCCATCAGTGAAGGACGGGAAATAGATACGCAGTATTTT. Protein product: CAISEGREIDTQYF. The chain combines TRBV10-3 with TRBJ2-3; D may be TRBD2 (5 bases). This CDR3 is built from 14 residues. The V gene lost 3 bases and the J gene lost 5 bases, with 12 bases spanning the gap. Germline values: CDR1 ENHRY, CDR2 SYGVKD.

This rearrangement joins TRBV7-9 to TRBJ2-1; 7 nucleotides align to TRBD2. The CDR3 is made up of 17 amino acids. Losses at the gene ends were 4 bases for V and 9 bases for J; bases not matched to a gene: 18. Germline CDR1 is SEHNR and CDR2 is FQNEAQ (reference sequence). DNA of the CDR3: TGTGCCAGCAGCTCCCCCGCCTACGGGACTACCCGGGGTGAGCAGTTCTTC. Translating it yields CASSSPAYGTTRGEQFF.

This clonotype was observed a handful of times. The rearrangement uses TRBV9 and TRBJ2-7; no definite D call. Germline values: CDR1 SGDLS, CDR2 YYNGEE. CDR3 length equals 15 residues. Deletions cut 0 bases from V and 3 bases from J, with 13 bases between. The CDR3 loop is CASSVGFQKGYEQYF. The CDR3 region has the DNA TGTGCCAGCAGCGTAGGGTTCCAAAAGGGCTACGAGCAGTACTTC. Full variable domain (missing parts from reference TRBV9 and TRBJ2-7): DSGVTQTPKHLITATGQRVTLRCSPRSGDLSVYWYQQSLDQGLQFLIQYYNGEERAKGNILERFSAQQFPDLHSELNLSSLELGDSALYFCASSVGFQKGYEQYFGPGTRLTVT.

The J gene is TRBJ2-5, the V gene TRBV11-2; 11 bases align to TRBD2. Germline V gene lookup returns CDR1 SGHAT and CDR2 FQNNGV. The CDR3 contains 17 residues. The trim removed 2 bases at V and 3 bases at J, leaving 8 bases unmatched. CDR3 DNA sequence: TGTGCCAGCAGCTTAATCGTATTAGCGGGGGGGAAAGAGACCCAGTACTTC. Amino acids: CASSLIVLAGGKETQYF.

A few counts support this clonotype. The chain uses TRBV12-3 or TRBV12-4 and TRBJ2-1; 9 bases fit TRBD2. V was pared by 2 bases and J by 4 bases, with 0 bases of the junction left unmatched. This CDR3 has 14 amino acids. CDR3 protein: CASSLLAGYNEQFF. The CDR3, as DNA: TGTGCCAGCAGTTTACTAGCGGGGTACAATGAGCAGTTCTTC.

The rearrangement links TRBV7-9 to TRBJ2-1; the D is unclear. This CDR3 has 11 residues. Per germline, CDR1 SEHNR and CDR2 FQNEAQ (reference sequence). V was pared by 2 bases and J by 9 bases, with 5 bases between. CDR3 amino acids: CASSLSTEQFF. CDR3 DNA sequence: TGTGCCAGCAGCTTAAGCACTGAGCAGTTCTTC.

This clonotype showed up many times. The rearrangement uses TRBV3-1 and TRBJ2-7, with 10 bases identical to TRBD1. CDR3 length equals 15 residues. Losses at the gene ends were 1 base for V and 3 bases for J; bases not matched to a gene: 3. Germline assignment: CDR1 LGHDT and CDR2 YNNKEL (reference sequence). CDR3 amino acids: CASSQGTGGGYEQYF. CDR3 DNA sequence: TGTGCCAGCAGCCAAGGGACAGGGGGGGGCTACGAGCAGTACTTC.

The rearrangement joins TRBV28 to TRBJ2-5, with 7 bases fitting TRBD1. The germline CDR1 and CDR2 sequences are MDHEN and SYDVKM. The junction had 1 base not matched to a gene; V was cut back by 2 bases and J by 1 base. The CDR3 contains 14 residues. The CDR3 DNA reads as TGTGCCAGCAGTTTAACAGGGGTCCAAGAGACCCAGTACTTC. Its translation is CASSLTGVQETQYF.

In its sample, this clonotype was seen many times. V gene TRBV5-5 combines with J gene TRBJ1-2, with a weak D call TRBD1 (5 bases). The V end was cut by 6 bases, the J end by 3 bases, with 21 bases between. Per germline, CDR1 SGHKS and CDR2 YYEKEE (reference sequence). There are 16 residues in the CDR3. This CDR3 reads CASTWGIYGGDYGYTF. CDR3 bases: TGTGCCAGCACCTGGGGTATCTACGGGGGGGACTATGGCTACACCTTC.

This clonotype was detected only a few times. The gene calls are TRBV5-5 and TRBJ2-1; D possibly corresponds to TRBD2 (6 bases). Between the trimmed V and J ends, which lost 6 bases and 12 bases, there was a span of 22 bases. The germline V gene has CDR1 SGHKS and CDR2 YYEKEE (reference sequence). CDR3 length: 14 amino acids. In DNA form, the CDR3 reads TGTGCCAGCATCCTGGCGGGGCCCACAATGGTGCAGTTCTTC. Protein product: CASILAGPTMVQFF.

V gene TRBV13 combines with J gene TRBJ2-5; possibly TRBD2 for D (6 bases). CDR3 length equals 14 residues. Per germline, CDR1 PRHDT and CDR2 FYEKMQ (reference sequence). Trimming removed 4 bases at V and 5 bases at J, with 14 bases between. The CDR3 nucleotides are TGTGCCAGCAGCTCAGGACTATCTGGGGAGACCCAGTACTTC. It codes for CASSSGLSGETQYF.

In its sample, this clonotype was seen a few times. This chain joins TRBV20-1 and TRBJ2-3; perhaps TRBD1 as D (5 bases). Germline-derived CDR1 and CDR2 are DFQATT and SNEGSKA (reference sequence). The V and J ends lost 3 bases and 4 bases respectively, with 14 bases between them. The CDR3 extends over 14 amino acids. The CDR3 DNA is TGCAGTGCTAGTAGGGGTGGCATCCCAGATACGCAGTATTTT. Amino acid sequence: CSASRGGIPDTQYF.

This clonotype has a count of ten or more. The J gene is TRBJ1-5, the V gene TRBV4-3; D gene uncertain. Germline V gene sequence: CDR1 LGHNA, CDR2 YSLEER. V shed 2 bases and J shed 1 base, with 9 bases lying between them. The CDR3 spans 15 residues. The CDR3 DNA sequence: TGCGCCAGCAGCCAATTTCGGCAGAGCAATCAGCCCCAGCATTTT. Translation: CASSQFRQSNQPQHF.

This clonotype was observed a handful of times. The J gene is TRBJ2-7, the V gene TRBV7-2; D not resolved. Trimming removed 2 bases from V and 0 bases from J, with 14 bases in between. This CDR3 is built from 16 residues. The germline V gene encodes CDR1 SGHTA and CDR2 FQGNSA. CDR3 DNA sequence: TGTGCCAGCAGCTTATCCCCGGCTACCCGCTCCTACGAGCAGTACTTC. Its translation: CASSLSPATRSYEQYF. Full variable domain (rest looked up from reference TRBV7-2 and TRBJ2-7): GAGVSQSPSNKVTEKGKDVELRCDPISGHTALYWYRQSLGQGLEFLIYFQGNSAPDKSGLPSDRFSAERTGGSVSTLTIQRTQQEDSAVYLCASSLSPATRSYEQYFGPGTRLTVT.

The CDR3 protein is CATSGGFGGNEQFF. In nucleotides, the CDR3 is TGTGCCACCAGTGGGGGGTTCGGCGGCAATGAGCAGTTCTTC. The chain joins TRBV24-1 to TRBJ2-1, with D perhaps matching TRBD1 or TRBD2 (5 bases each). V was trimmed by 5 bases and J by 6 bases, leaving 13 bases between them. The CDR3 runs 14 residues. Germline lookup yields CDR1 KGHDR and CDR2 SFDVKD.

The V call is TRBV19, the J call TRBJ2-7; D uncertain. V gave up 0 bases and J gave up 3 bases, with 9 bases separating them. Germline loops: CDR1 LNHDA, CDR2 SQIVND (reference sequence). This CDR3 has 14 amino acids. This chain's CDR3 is CASSIEGRLYEQYF. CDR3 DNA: TGTGCCAGTAGTATAGAGGGAAGACTCTACGAGCAGTACTTC.

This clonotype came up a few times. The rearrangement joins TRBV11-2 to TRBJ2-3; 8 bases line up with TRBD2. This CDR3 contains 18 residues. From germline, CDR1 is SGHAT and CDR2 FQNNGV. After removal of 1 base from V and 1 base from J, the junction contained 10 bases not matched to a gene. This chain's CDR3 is CASSLVVAGLFGTDTQYF. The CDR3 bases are TGTGCCAGCAGCTTAGTAGTAGCGGGGTTGTTCGGCACAGATACGCAGTATTTT.

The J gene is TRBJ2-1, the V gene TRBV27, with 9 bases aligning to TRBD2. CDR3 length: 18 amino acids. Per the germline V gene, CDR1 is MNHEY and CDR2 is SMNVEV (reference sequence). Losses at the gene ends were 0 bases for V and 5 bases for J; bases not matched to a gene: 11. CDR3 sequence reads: CASSLSVLSGGQNNEQFF. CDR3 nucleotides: TGTGCCAGCAGTTTATCGGTCCTTAGCGGGGGTCAGAACAATGAGCAGTTCTTC.

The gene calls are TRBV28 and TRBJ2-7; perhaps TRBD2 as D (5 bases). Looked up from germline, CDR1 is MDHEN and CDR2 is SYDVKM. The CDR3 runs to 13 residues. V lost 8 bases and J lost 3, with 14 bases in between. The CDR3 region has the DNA TGTGCCAGCGAAGCGGCAAGCTACTACGAGCAGTACTTC. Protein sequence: CASEAASYYEQYF.

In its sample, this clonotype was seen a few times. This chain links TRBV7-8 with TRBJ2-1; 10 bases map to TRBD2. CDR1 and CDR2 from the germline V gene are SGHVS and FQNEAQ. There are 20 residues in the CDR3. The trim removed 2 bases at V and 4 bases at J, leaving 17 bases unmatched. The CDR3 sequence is CASSLPRKIERGGGYNEQFF. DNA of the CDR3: TGTGCCAGCAGCTTACCTCGCAAGATTGAGCGGGGGGGAGGGTACAATGAGCAGTTCTTC.

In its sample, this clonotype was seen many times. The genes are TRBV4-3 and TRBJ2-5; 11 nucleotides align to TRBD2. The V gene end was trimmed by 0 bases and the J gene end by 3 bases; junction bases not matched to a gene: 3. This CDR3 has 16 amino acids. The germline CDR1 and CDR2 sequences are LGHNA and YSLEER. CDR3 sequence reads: CASSQEVSGGEETQYF. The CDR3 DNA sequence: TGCGCCAGCAGCCAAGAGGTTAGCGGGGGGGAAGAGACCCAGTACTTC.

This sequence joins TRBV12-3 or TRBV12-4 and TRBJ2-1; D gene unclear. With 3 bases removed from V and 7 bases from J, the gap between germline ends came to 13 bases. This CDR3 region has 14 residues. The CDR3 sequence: CASSLTKSGNEQFF. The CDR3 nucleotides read TGTGCCAGCAGTTTGACCAAATCTGGGAATGAGCAGTTCTTC.

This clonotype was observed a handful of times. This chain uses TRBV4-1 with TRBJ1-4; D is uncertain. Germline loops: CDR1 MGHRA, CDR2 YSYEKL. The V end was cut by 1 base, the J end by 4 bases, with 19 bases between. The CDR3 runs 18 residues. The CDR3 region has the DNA TGCGCCAGCAGCCAAGCCTACTGGCCCCCATCGGGTAATGAAAAACTGTTTTTT. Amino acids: CASSQAYWPPSGNEKLFF.